A selection of T cell receptor beta chains follows, all from one sample in a study of shared clonotypes between healthy human individuals. Generated by immunoSEQ multiplex PCR, the TCRdb table keeps only in-frame clones and is missing some. The sample contains roughly 2.6 million clones, over 85% of which appear only once. Sequencing input: naive CD4+ T cells sorted from blood. The source is a man aged 18 to 29 in good health. Each CDR3 is given with its conserved first and last residue. A D gene is named only where the DNA matches it firmly. Clone size is given for some rows only: seen once, a few or many times, or a class if the clone is expanded.

>TRBV7-2|TRBJ1-1|.|.
TGTGCCAGCAGCTTAATAGGGAACACTGAAGCTTTCTTT
CASSLIGNTEAFF
>TRBV7-2|TRBJ1-2|.|.
TGTGCCAGCAGCTTACTAGGGGGAAACTATGGCTACACCTTC
CASSLLGGNYGYTF
>TRBV6-5|TRBJ1-4|.|.
TGTGCCAGCCGCCTAGGGTTGGGAAGGAATGAAAAACTGTTTTTT
CASRLGLGRNEKLFF
>TRBV5-1|TRBJ1-6|once|.
TGCGCCAGCAGCTTGGTTATGAGGGACGACTATAATTCACCCCTCCACTTT
CASSLVMRDDYNSPLHF
>TRBV21-1|TRBJ2-1|.|.
TGTGCCAGCAGACCCGGTCCGAGGCTAGCGAAGGATGAGCAGTTCTTC
CASRPGPRLAKDEQFF
>TRBV5-1|TRBJ2-1|once|.
TGCGCCAGCAGCTCTCGGGAGTTTGACACCTACAATGAGCAGTTCTTC
CASSSREFDTYNEQFF
>TRBV4-1|TRBJ1-4|once|.
TGCGCCAGCAGCCCCGAAGGGAGTTTTAATGAAAAACTGTTTTTT
CASSPEGSFNEKLFF
>TRBV7-9|TRBJ2-2|.|.
TGTGCCTGCTCAAGGGGGGCTTCCGGAAGCACCGGGGAGCTGTTTTTT
CACSRGASGSTGELFF
>TRBV2|TRBJ2-1|once|.
TGTGCCAGCTCTGCTCCGGACATATACAATGAGCAGTTCTTC
CASSAPDIYNEQFF
>TRBV28|TRBJ1-1|.|.
TGTGCCAGCAGTCCCGGGACGGTGAACACTGAAGCTTTCTTT
CASSPGTVNTEAFF
>TRBV5-4|TRBJ2-7|.|TRBD1
TGTGCCAGCAGCTCACAGGGGGATCTCTCCTACGAGCAGTACTTC
CASSSQGDLSYEQYF
>TRBV19|TRBJ1-2|.|.
TGTGCCACCTCCCGGGACACCTACTATGGCTACACCTTC
CATSRDTYYGYTF
>TRBV5-1|TRBJ2-5|once|.
TGCGCCAGCAACAGGGCCCTTCAAGAGACCCAGTACTTC
CASNRALQETQYF
>TRBV30|TRBJ1-1|.|TRBD1
TGTGCCTGGAGAGCAGACAGGGGCACTGAAGCTTTCTTT
CAWRADRGTEAFF
>TRBV19|TRBJ1-1|.|.
TGTGCCAGTAGTGCGATGAACACTGAAGCTTTCTTT
CASSAMNTEAFF
>TRBV10-3|TRBJ2-7|.|.
TGTGCCATCAGTGAGTCTGGGGGCGAGCAGTACTTC
CAISESGGEQYF
>TRBV9|TRBJ2-3|.|.
TGTGCCAGCAGCGGTACAGCGTTAGATACGCAGTATTTT
CASSGTALDTQYF
>TRBV7-9|TRBJ1-6|few|.
TGTGCCAGCAGCTTAGTAGGGACCGCCAATTCACCCCTCCACTTT
CASSLVGTANSPLHF
>TRBV6-5|TRBJ2-1|.|.
TGTGCCAGCTCTAGAAACAATGAGCAGTTCTTC
CASSRNNEQFF
>TRBV5-6|TRBJ2-4|.|.
TGTGCCAGCAGCTTGGGGCACGGGATTGTGGAGGTCTTC
CASSLGHGIVEVF
>TRBV6-5|TRBJ2-5|.|.
TGTGCCAGCAGTTACACTACAGGGCTCCAAGAGACCCAGTACTTC
CASSYTTGLQETQYF
>TRBV9|TRBJ2-5|.|TRBD1
TGTGCCAGCAGCTCCTGGACAGGGGGAGAGACCCAGTACTTC
CASSSWTGGETQYF
>TRBV7-2|TRBJ1-1|once|TRBD1
TGTGCCAGCAGCCAGTTGCGGACAGGGCTGAACACTGAAGCTTTCTTT
CASSQLRTGLNTEAFF